A few counts support the clone carrying this T cell receptor (beta chain). Its antigen remains unidentified. A second PCR of about 6 to 12 cycles used a sample-barcoded 5' primer and a J-beta primer mix. TCRdb reprocessed the 5' RACE reads via MiXCR and lists one record per CDR3 protein. The sample consists of about 720,000 distinct CDR3 sequences, around a quarter of them appearing once. The record originates from a study of blood T cells in healthy people across ages. Whole-study findings and limits: Conclusively comparing naive with antigen-experienced cells was impossible with unsorted PBMCs.

Per the germline V gene, CDR1 is DFQATT and CDR2 is SNEGSKA (reference sequence). The CDR3 contains 14 residues. Trimming took off 4 bases at V and 4 bases at J, with 16 bases between the two ends. This sample was shared with a second study, whose subject was T cells of mothers and their children.

The TCR was taken from a boy between 10 and 17 years old in good health. The V gene is TRBV20-1, the J gene TRBJ2-5; D possibly corresponds to TRBD2 (7 bases). Sequencing was carried out using blood. CDR3 sequence reads: CSATEGGGGETQYF. CDR3 in DNA: TGCAGTGCTACAGAGGGGGGAGGGGGAGAGACCCAGTACTTC.